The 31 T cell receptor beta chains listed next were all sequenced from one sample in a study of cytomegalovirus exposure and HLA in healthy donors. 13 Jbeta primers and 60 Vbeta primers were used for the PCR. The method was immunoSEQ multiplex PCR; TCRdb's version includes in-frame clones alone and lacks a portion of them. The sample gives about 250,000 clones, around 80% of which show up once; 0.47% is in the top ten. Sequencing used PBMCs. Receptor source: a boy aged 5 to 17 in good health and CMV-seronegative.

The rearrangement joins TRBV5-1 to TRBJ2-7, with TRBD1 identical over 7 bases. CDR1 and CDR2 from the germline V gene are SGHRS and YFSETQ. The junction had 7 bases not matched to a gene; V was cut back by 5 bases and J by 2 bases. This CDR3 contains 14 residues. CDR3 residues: CASSLDRTPYEQYF. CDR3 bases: TGCGCCAGCAGTCTGGACAGGACCCCCTACGAGCAGTACTTC.

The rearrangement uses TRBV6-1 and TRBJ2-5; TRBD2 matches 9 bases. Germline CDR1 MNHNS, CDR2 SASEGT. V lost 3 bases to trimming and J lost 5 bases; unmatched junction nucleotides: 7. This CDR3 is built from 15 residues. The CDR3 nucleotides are TGTGCCAGCAGTGACGCGGGGGGGCCGTGGGAGACCCAGTACTTC. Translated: CASSDAGGPWETQYF.

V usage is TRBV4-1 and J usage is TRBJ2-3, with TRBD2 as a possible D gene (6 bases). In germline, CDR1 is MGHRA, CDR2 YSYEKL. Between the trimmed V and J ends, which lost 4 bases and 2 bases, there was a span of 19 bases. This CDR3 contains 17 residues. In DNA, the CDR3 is TGCGCCAGCAGCCGGAGGGCCCCTGGACTTTACACAGATACGCAGTATTTT. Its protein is CASSRRAPGLYTDTQYF.

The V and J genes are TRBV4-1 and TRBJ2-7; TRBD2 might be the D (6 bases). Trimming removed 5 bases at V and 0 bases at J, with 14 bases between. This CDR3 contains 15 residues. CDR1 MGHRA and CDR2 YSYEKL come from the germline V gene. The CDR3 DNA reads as TGCGCCAGCAGCAGGAGTAGCGGAGGCTCCTACGAGCAGTACTTC. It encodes CASSRSSGGSYEQYF.

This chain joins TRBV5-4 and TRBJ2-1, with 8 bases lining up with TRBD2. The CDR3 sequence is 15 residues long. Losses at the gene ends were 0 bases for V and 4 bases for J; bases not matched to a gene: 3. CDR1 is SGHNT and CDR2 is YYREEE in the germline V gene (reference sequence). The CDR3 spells CASSLAGGQYNEQFF. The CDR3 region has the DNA TGTGCCAGCAGCTTGGCGGGGGGGCAATACAATGAGCAGTTCTTC.

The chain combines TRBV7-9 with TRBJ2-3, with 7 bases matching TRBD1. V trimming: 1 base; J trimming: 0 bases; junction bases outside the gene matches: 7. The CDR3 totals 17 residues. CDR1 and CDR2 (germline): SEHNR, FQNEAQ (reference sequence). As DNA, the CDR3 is TGTGCCAGCAGCTTAGTTTCGGGCAGGGGGAGCACAGATACGCAGTATTTT. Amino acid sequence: CASSLVSGRGSTDTQYF.

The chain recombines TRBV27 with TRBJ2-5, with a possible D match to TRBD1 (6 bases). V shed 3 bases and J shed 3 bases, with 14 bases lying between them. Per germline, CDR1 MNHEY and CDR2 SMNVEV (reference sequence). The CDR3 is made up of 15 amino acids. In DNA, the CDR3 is TGTGCCAGCAGTTTCGGAAGGCAGGGGAAAGAGACCCAGTACTTC. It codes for CASSFGRQGKETQYF.

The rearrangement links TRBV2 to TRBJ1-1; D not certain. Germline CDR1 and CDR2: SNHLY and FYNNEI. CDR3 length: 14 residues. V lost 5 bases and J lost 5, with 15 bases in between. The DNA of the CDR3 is TGTGCCAGCAGTTTGGGCCCCCCAGGTACTGAAGCTTTCTTT. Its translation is CASSLGPPGTEAFF.

DNA for the CDR3: TGTGCCAGCAGCCTAATCGGGGTTCAGCCCCAGCATTTT. Protein: CASSLIGVQPQHF. The gene calls are TRBV6-5 and TRBJ1-5; D remains unclear. Germline V gene sequence: CDR1 MNHEY, CDR2 SVGAGI. V was shortened by 6 bases and J by 6 bases, with 12 bases between the two germline ends. This CDR3 is 13 amino acids long.

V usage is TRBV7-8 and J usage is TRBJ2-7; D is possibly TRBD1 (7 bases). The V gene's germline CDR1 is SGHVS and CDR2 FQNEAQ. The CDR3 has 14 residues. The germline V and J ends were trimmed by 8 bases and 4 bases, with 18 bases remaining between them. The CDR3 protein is CASRKRQGGYEQYF. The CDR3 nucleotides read TGTGCCAGCCGGAAAAGACAGGGAGGATACGAGCAGTACTTC.

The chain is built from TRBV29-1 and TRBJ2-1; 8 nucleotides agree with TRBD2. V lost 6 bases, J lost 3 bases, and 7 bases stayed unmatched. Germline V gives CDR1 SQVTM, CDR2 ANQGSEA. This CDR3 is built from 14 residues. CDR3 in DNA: TGCAGCGTCACGGGGGGGCACGTCTACAATGAGCAGTTCTTC. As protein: CSVTGGHVYNEQFF.

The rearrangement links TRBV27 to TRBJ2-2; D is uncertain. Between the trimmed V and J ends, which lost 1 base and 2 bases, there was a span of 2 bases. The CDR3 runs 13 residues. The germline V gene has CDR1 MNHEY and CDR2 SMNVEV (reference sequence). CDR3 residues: CASSLLNTGELFF. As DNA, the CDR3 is TGTGCCAGCAGTTTATTAAACACCGGGGAGCTGTTTTTT.

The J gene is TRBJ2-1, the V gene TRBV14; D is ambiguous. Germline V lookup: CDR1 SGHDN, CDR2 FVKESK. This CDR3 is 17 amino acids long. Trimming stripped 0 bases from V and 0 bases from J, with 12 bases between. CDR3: CASSQDPTVPSYNEQFF. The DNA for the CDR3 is TGTGCCAGCAGCCAAGACCCTACGGTACCCTCCTACAATGAGCAGTTCTTC.

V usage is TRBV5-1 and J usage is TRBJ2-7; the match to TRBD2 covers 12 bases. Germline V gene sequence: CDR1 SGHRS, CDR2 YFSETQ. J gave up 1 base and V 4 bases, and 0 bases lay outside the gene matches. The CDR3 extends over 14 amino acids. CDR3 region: CASSGTSGSYEQYF. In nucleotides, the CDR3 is TGCGCCAGCAGCGGGACTAGCGGGTCCTACGAGCAGTACTTC.

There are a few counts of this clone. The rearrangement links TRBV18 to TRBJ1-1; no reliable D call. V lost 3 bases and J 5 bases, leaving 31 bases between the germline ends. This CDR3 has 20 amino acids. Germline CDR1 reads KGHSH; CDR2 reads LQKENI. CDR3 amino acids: CASSPTTDFFRKVFSTEAFF. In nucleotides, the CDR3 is TGTGCCAGCTCACCTACCACGGACTTTTTTAGGAAGGTATTCTCTACTGAAGCTTTCTTT.

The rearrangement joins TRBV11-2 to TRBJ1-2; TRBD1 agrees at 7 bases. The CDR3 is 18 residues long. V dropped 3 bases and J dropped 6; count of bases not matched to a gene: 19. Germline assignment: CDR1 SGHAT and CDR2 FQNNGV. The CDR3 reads CASSFRPDALAGGNGYTF. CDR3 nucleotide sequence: TGTGCCAGCAGCTTTCGGCCGGACGCCCTGGCAGGGGGGAATGGCTACACCTTC. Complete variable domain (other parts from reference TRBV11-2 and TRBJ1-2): EAGVAQSPRYKIIEKRQSVAFWCNPISGHATLYWYQQILGQGPKLLIQFQNNGVVDDSQLPKDRFSAERLKGVDSTLKIQPAKLEDSAVYLCASSFRPDALAGGNGYTFGSGTRLTVV.

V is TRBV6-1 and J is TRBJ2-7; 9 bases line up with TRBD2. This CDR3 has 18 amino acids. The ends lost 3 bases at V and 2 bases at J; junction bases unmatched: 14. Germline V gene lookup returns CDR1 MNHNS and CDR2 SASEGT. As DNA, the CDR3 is TGTGCCAGCAGTGACGACCGGCTTAGCGGGGGCCTTCCCTACGAGCAGTACTTC. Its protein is CASSDDRLSGGLPYEQYF.

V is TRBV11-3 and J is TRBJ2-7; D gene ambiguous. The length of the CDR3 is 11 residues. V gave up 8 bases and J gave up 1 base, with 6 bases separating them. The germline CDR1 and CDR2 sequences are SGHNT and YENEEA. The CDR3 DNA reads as TGTGCCAGCCTAAATTCCTACGAGCAGTACTTC. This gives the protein CASLNSYEQYF.

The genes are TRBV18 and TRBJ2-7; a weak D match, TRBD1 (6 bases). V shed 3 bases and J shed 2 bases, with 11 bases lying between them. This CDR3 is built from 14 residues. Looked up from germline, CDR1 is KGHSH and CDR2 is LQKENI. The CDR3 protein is CASSPGQRPYEQYF. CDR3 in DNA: TGTGCCAGCTCACCCGGACAGCGTCCCTACGAGCAGTACTTC.

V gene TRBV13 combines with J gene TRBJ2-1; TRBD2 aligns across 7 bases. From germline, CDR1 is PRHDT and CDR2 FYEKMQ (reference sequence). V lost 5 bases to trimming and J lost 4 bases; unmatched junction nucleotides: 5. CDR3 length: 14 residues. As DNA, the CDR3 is TGTGCCAGCAGCACTGGGACTACATACAATGAGCAGTTCTTC. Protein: CASSTGTTYNEQFF.

The chain's CDR3 is CASSHTGGGKRTEAFF. The CDR3 coding sequence is TGTGCCAGTAGCCACACAGGGGGAGGGAAACGAACTGAAGCTTTCTTT. The chain couples TRBV19 to TRBJ1-1, with 8 bases that match TRBD1. Losses at the gene ends were 6 bases for V and 5 bases for J; bases not matched to a gene: 14. CDR3 length: 16 residues. The germline V gene encodes CDR1 LNHDA and CDR2 SQIVND (reference sequence).

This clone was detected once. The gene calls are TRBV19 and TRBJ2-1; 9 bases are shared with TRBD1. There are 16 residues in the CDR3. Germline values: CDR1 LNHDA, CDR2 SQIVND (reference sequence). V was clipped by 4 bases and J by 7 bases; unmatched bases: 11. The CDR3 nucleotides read TGTGCCAGTAGTAGGCTCCCGGGACAGGGAGTAAATGAGCAGTTCTTC. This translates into CASSRLPGQGVNEQFF.

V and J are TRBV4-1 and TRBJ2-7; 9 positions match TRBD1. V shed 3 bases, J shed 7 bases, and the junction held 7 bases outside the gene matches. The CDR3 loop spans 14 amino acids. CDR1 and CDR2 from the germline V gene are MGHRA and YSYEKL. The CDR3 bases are TGCGCCAGCAGCCATGCGGACAGGGGAGGTGAGCAGTACTTC. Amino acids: CASSHADRGGEQYF.

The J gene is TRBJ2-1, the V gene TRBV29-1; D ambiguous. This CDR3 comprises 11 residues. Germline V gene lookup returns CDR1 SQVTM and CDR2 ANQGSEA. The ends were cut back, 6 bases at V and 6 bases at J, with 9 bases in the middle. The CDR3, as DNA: TGCAGCGTGAGGCCCTCCAATGAGCAGTTCTTC. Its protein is CSVRPSNEQFF.

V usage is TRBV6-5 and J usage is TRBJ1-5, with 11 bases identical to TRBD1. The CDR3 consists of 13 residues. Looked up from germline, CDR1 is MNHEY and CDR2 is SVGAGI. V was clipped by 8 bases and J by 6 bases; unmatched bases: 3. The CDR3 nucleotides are TGTGCCAGCGGTGGGACAGGGGGTCAGCCCCAGCATTTT. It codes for CASGGTGGQPQHF.

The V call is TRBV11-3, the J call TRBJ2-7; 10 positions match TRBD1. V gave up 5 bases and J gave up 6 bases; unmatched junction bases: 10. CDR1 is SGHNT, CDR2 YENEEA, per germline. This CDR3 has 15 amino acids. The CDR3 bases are TGTGCCAGCAGCCCTCGGACAGGGGGTCTAGGCGAGCAGTACTTC. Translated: CASSPRTGGLGEQYF. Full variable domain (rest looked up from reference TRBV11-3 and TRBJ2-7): EAGVVQSPRYKIIEKKQPVAFWCNPISGHNTLYWYLQNLGQGPELLIRYENEEAVDDSQLPKDRFSAERLKGVDSTLKIQPAELGDSAVYLCASSPRTGGLGEQYFGPGTRLTVT.

The CDR3 protein is CASSLVASPVGGYTF. CDR3 nucleotide sequence: TGTGCCAGCAGCTTGGTAGCGTCTCCCGTCGGGGGCTACACCTTC. V usage is TRBV5-5 and J usage is TRBJ1-2; the D is unclear. The CDR3 spans 15 residues. Looked up from germline, CDR1 is SGHKS and CDR2 is YYEKEE (reference sequence). Trimming pared 0 bases from V and 8 bases from J, leaving 17 bases between.

This chain's CDR3 is CATSRDPRGAGEQYF. The CDR3 coding sequence is TGTGCCACCAGCAGAGACCCACGGGGGGCCGGTGAGCAGTACTTC. The genes are TRBV15 and TRBJ2-7; D may be TRBD2 (7 bases). The CDR3 is made up of 15 amino acids. Germline values: CDR1 LNHNV, CDR2 YYDKDF (reference sequence). The V gene lost 0 bases and the J gene lost 7 bases, with 16 bases spanning the gap.

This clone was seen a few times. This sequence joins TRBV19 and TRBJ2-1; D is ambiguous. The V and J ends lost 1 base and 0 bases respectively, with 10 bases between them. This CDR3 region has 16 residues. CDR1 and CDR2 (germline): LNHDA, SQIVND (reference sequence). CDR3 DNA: TGTGCCAGTAGTATAGTCTCAGTAAGCTCCTACAATGAGCAGTTCTTC. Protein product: CASSIVSVSSYNEQFF.

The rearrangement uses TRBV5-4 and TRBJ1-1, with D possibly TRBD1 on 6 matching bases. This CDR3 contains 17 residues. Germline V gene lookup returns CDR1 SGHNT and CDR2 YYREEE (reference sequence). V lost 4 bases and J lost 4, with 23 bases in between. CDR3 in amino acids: CASSPGDRAARGTEAFF. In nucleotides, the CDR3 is TGTGCCAGCAGCCCCGGGGACCGGGCTGCCAGGGGCACTGAAGCTTTCTTT.

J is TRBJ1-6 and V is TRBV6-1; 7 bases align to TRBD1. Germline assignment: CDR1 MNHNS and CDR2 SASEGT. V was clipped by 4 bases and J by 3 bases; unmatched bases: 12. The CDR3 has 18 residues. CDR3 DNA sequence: TGTGCCAGCAGTGCCCGAGGGGACAGACCCCTCTATAATTCACCCCTCCACTTT. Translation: CASSARGDRPLYNSPLHF.